This TCR beta chain emerged from a study of shared clonotypes between healthy human individuals. Study-wide context: Per donor, three plates held CD4 naive cells, three held CD4 memory, two held CD8 naive and one held CD8 memory.

The data were produced by immunoSEQ multiplex PCR, yet TCRdb's version contains in-frame clones alone and is incomplete. Of a few million clones in the sample, over 90% were seen once. The sample comprised naive CD4+ T cells from PBMCs. The subset is: CD45RA+ positively selected. This TCR came from a man aged 18 to 29 in good health. Some clones in this sample may be carry-over from other donors' samples.

This chain's CDR3 is CASSEEYGYTF. DNA for the CDR3: TGTGCCAGCAGCGAGGAATATGGCTACACCTTC. V gene TRBV7-9 combines with J gene TRBJ1-2; D remains unclear. This CDR3 region has 11 residues. Germline V lookup: CDR1 SEHNR, CDR2 FQNEAQ (reference sequence). V was trimmed by 5 bases and J by 5 bases, leaving 6 bases between them.